Below, 30 T cell receptor beta chains from the same sample are listed, as sequenced in a study of identical twins. A single record per CDR3 protein comes from TCRdb applying MiXCR to the 5' RACE reads. The data show 450,000 or so distinct CDR3 sequences, 13% to 15% seen once. The same data also contributed to another study, on yellow fever vaccine responses in identical twins.

Sequencing used CD4+ T cells sorted from blood. These receptors originate from a woman younger than 35 in good health.

The V and J genes are TRBV4-2 and TRBJ1-1, with D perhaps matching TRBD1 (6 bases). This CDR3 region has 13 residues. V was trimmed by 0 bases and J by 9 bases, leaving 11 bases between them. The germline gives CDR1 LGHNA, CDR2 YNFKEQ. The CDR3, as DNA: TGTGCCAGCAGCCAAGATCTTGGGGGGCAAGCTTTCTTT. Translation gives CASSQDLGGQAFF.

This clonotype was recorded at least ten times. In DNA, the CDR3 is TGTGCCAGCAGCTTAAGAATCGATACCTATGGCTACACCTTC. It yields the protein CASSLRIDTYGYTF. The chain is built from TRBV7-2 and TRBJ1-2; D is ambiguous. Trimming removed 2 bases at V and 4 bases at J, with 11 bases between. This CDR3 region has 14 residues. Germline V gene lookup returns CDR1 SGHTA and CDR2 FQGNSA.

This chain joins TRBV30 and TRBJ2-7; the D gene is possibly TRBD2 (5 bases). Trimming left V 3 bases short and J 2 bases short, with 8 bases between. The CDR3 contains 12 residues. Looked up from germline, CDR1 is GTSNPN and CDR2 is SVGIG (reference sequence). CDR3 protein: CAWSMRAYEQYF. CDR3 DNA: TGTGCCTGGAGCATGCGGGCCTACGAGCAGTACTTC. The full variable domain, in which reference TRBV30 and TRBJ2-7 provide the parts outside the CDR3, is SQTIHQWPATLVQPVGSPLSLECTVEGTSNPNLYWYRQAAGRGLQLLFYSVGIGQISSEVPQNLSASRPQDRQFILSSKKLLLSDSGFYLCAWSMRAYEQYFGPGTRLTVT.

A few counts support this clonotype. V and J are TRBV5-1 and TRBJ2-7; 9 bases match TRBD2. From germline, CDR1 is SGHRS and CDR2 YFSETQ. There are 14 residues in the CDR3. With 3 bases clipped from V and 2 bases from J, the junction kept 3 bases outside the gene matches. The DNA of the CDR3 is TGCGCCAGCAGCTCTAGCGGGATAACCTACGAGCAGTACTTC. This gives the protein CASSSSGITYEQYF.

The chain combines TRBV2 with TRBJ2-7; no firm D call. V dropped 6 bases and J dropped 2 bases, with 8 bases sitting between them. Germline V gene lookup returns CDR1 SNHLY and CDR2 FYNNEI. This CDR3 spans 12 amino acids. CDR3 region: CASSFYTYEQYF. Here the CDR3 DNA reads TGTGCCAGCAGCTTCTATACCTACGAGCAGTACTTC.

The genes are TRBV7-9 and TRBJ1-2, with 8 bases fitting TRBD1. The CDR3 sequence is 13 residues long. With 4 bases clipped from V and 4 bases from J, the junction kept 2 bases outside the gene matches. CDR1 and CDR2 (germline): SEHNR, FQNEAQ (reference sequence). CDR3 in amino acids: CASSWTGRYGYTF. The DNA of the CDR3 is TGTGCCAGCAGCTGGACAGGGCGCTATGGCTACACCTTC.

This clonotype appeared a few times. CDR3: CASSERLAGVETQYF. The CDR3 DNA follows: TGTGCCAGCAGTGAACGACTAGCGGGAGTTGAGACCCAGTACTTC. The chain has TRBV2 and TRBJ2-5; TRBD2 matches at 12 bases. The CDR3 spans 15 residues. CDR1 SNHLY and CDR2 FYNNEI come from the germline V gene. J lost 5 bases, V lost 2 bases, and 3 bases had no gene match.

This clonotype was found a few times. The rearrangement uses TRBV25-1 and TRBJ2-3; weak D call: TRBD2 (6 bases). The germline V and J ends were trimmed by 4 bases and 3 bases, with 20 bases remaining between them. The CDR3 has 17 amino acids. Germline assignment: CDR1 MGHDK and CDR2 SYGVNS. The CDR3 is CASSGLNWDRGTDTQYF. CDR3 DNA sequence: TGTGCCAGCAGTGGATTAAACTGGGACCGGGGGACAGATACGCAGTATTTT.

The chain recombines TRBV20-1 with TRBJ2-1; 7 nucleotides align to TRBD2. Trimming removed 1 base from V and 4 bases from J; junction bases left unmatched: 4. Per the germline V gene, CDR1 is DFQATT and CDR2 is SNEGSKA (reference sequence). CDR3 size: 14 residues. The CDR3 nucleotides are TGCAGTGCTAGAGGTTCAGCGGGATACAATGAGCAGTTCTTC. It yields the protein CSARGSAGYNEQFF.

This clonotype has a count of ten or more. The genes are TRBV7-9 and TRBJ2-2; D could derive from TRBD1 or TRBD2 (5 bases each). The CDR3 loop spans 15 amino acids. Germline V CDR1 and CDR2: SEHNR, FQNEAQ (reference sequence). V shed 5 bases and J shed 3 bases, with 13 bases lying between them. CDR3 sequence: CASSAPGAHTGELFF. Here the CDR3 DNA reads TGTGCCAGCAGCGCCCCCGGGGCCCACACCGGGGAGCTGTTTTTT.

The chain links TRBV2 to TRBJ2-7, with 11 bases fitting TRBD2. The germline V gene has CDR1 SNHLY and CDR2 FYNNEI. V shed 4 bases and J 5 bases; nucleotides not matched to a gene: 4. This CDR3 contains 14 residues. Here the CDR3 DNA reads TGTGCCAGCAGTGTGACTAGCGGGATGGACGAGCAGTACTTC. This codes for CASSVTSGMDEQYF.

The gene calls are TRBV5-4 and TRBJ1-1; perhaps TRBD1 as D (5 bases). The CDR3 runs 13 residues. Germline V CDR1 and CDR2: SGHNT, YYREEE (reference sequence). Trimming stripped 0 bases from V and 4 bases from J, with 7 bases between. DNA of the CDR3: TGTGCCAGCAGCTTGGCGGACACCACTGAAGCTTTCTTT. This sequence encodes CASSLADTTEAFF.

V usage is TRBV5-6 and J usage is TRBJ1-5, with 9 positions matching TRBD1. Germline CDR1 reads SGHDT; CDR2 reads YYEEEE. J lost 4 bases, V lost 5 bases, and 13 bases had no gene match. The CDR3 loop spans 17 amino acids. CDR3 loop: CASRIGQGPGGNQPQHF. The CDR3 coding sequence is TGTGCCAGCAGAATCGGACAGGGGCCCGGGGGGAATCAGCCCCAGCATTTT.

In its sample, this clonotype was seen a few times. The chain combines TRBV10-3 with TRBJ1-2, with D hard to call. Germline V lookup: CDR1 ENHRY, CDR2 SYGVKD. This CDR3 contains 12 residues. Trimming cost V 0 bases and J 8 bases, with 7 bases left between them. The CDR3, as DNA: TGTGCCATCAGTGAGTCGGAGGAAGGCTACACCTTC. Its protein product is CAISESEEGYTF.

This clonotype was seen ten or more times. The rearrangement joins TRBV29-1 to TRBJ2-7; D is unresolved. CDR3 length: 11 amino acids. Germline V CDR1 and CDR2: SQVTM, ANQGSEA. V gave up 4 bases and J gave up 5 bases, with 9 bases separating them. CDR3 protein: CSVALVDEQYF. In DNA form, the CDR3 reads TGCAGCGTTGCTTTGGTGGACGAGCAGTACTTC.

V usage is TRBV6-1 and J usage is TRBJ2-2; 8 bases agree with TRBD1. Trimming cost V 9 bases and J 2 bases; bases outside gene matches: 8. This CDR3 has 15 amino acids. Germline CDR1 and CDR2: MNHNS and SASEGT. CDR3 bases: TGTGCCAGTAATTCCGGACAGGGAAACACCGGGGAGCTGTTTTTT. Protein: CASNSGQGNTGELFF.

The CDR3 is CASSKGRNNEQFF. The CDR3 DNA sequence: TGTGCCAGCAGCAAAGGACGGAACAATGAGCAGTTCTTC. The genes are TRBV5-6 and TRBJ2-1, with D unresolved. The germline CDR1 and CDR2 sequences are SGHDT and YYEEEE. V lost 4 bases, J lost 5 bases, and 10 bases lay in between. CDR3 length: 13 residues.

Notes on this clonotype: One junction end does not reproduce the germline sequence, and a read error may be involved. The chain joins TRBV6-5 to TRBJ2-2; TRBD1 matches at 10 bases. Germline CDR1 is MNHEY and CDR2 is SVGAGI. The CDR3 is 16 amino acids. The CDR3 loop reads CARSYSGQGVDGELFF. The DNA for the CDR3 is TGTGCCAGAAGTTACTCTGGACAGGGGGTGGACGGGGAGCTGTTTTTT.

V and J are TRBV6-5 and TRBJ2-7, with 9 bases matching TRBD2. Germline trimming cut 2 bases from V and 4 bases from J; bases unmatched to any gene: 9. Per germline, CDR1 MNHEY and CDR2 SVGAGI. The CDR3 length is 16 residues. CDR3 nucleotide sequence: TGTGCCAGCAGTTACGCTGCTAGCGGGATAGGGTACGAGCAGTACTTC. Its translation: CASSYAASGIGYEQYF.

This clonotype was seen a few times. CDR3 in amino acids: CASSNYRGVNEKLFF. In DNA form, the CDR3 reads TGTGCCAGCAGTAACTACAGGGGAGTAAATGAAAAACTGTTTTTT. The V call is TRBV6-5, the J call TRBJ1-4; 7 bases fit TRBD1. The CDR3 has 15 residues. The germline V gene has CDR1 MNHEY and CDR2 SVGAGI. The V and J ends lost 5 bases and 5 bases, in that order; junction bases with no gene match: 8.

V is TRBV2 and J is TRBJ1-1, with 9 bases aligning to TRBD1. CDR1 is SNHLY and CDR2 is FYNNEI in the germline V gene. The CDR3 totals 15 residues. Losses at the gene ends were 4 bases for V and 0 bases for J; bases not matched to a gene: 3. CDR3 protein: CASSAGTGMNTEAFF. For the CDR3, the DNA is TGTGCCAGCAGTGCCGGGACAGGGATGAACACTGAAGCTTTCTTT.

The V and J genes are TRBV20-1 and TRBJ2-5; 8 bases line up with TRBD2. Trimming at V came to 1 base and at J to 5 bases, leaving 6 bases not matched to a gene. The CDR3 length is 14 residues. CDR1 and CDR2 from the germline V gene are DFQATT and SNEGSKA (reference sequence). The CDR3 nucleotides read TGCAGTGCTAGAGTCGGGGGGGCCGATGAGACCCAGTACTTC. This codes for CSARVGGADETQYF.

This clonotype has at least ten counts. This chain joins TRBV20-1 and TRBJ2-3; maybe TRBD1 (5 bases). CDR3 length: 14 residues. Germline values: CDR1 DFQATT, CDR2 SNEGSKA (reference sequence). The germline V and J ends were trimmed by 6 bases and 4 bases, with 17 bases remaining between them. CDR3 nucleotide sequence: TGCAGTGCGCCACCCAGGGTGAGCGCAGATACGCAGTATTTT. Translated: CSAPPRVSADTQYF.

In this sample, this clonotype turned up a few times. The chain combines TRBV7-9 with TRBJ2-1, with 7 positions matching TRBD2. Germline-derived CDR1 and CDR2 are SEHNR and FQNEAQ (reference sequence). The V and J ends lost 0 bases and 5 bases, in that order; junction bases with no gene match: 1. The CDR3 has 14 amino acids. DNA for the CDR3: TGTGCCAGCAGCTTAGCCGGGACTAACAATGAGCAGTTCTTC. Amino acids: CASSLAGTNNEQFF.

In regard to this clonotype: A much larger clone lies one base from this, so it may be a read error. V usage is TRBV5-1 and J usage is TRBJ2-7; 10 nucleotides match TRBD1. V gave up 4 bases and J gave up 4 bases; unmatched junction bases: 8. This CDR3 has 15 amino acids. CDR1 is SGHRS, CDR2 YFSETQ, per germline. This CDR3 reads CASSPSTGGGYEQYF. CDR3 DNA sequence: TGCGCCAGCAGCCCCTCGACAGGGGGCGGGTACGAGCAGTACTTC. Supplemented by reference TRBV5-1 and TRBJ2-7, the full variable domain reads KAGVTQTPRYLIKTRGQQVTLSCSPISGHRSVSWYQQTPGQGLQFLFEYFSETQRNKGNFPGRFSGRQFSNSRSEMNVSTLELGDSALYLCASSPSTGGGYEQYFGPGTRLTVT.

This chain connects TRBV3-1 to TRBJ2-5; maybe TRBD2 (5 bases). Germline V gives CDR1 LGHDT, CDR2 YNNKEL (reference sequence). The CDR3 spans 17 residues. Trimming stripped 1 base from V and 5 bases from J, with 20 bases between. The CDR3: CASSQGRTLQPGETQYF. CDR3 bases: TGTGCCAGCAGCCAAGGACGCACACTTCAACCGGGGGAGACCCAGTACTTC.

This clonotype was recorded many times. V and J are TRBV29-1 and TRBJ2-7; 11 bases are a match to TRBD1. The CDR3 contains 12 residues. The V segment lost 8 bases and the J segment 5 bases; nucleotides outside the gene matches: 5. Germline CDR1 and CDR2: SQVTM and ANQGSEA. CDR3 in DNA: TGCAGCACCGGACAGGGGGCCGACGAGCAGTACTTC. This sequence encodes CSTGQGADEQYF.

This clonotype has just a few counts. The V gene is TRBV14, the J gene TRBJ2-3, with D maybe TRBD2 (5 bases). Trimming removed 2 bases at V and 0 bases at J, with 18 bases between. This CDR3 is built from 18 residues. CDR1 is SGHDN and CDR2 is FVKESK in the germline V gene. The CDR3 nucleotides are TGTGCCAGCAGCCAATGGAGAGGGTCTAGACACAGCACAGATACGCAGTATTTT. As protein: CASSQWRGSRHSTDTQYF.

Many counts were recorded for this clonotype. This chain links TRBV7-9 with TRBJ1-2; the match to TRBD1 covers 11 bases. This CDR3 comprises 15 residues. The germline V gene encodes CDR1 SEHNR and CDR2 FQNEAQ (reference sequence). Trimming took 6 bases from V and 4 from J; bases not matched to a gene: 7. In nucleotides, the CDR3 is TGTGCCAGCAGTCGCTCGGGACAGGGGGGCTATGGCTACACCTTC. Encoded protein: CASSRSGQGGYGYTF.

This clonotype was detected ten times or more. The rearrangement links TRBV11-2 to TRBJ2-5; 7 nucleotides agree with TRBD1. Losses at the gene ends were 5 bases for V and 5 bases for J; bases not matched to a gene: 5. The CDR3 is 13 residues long. Germline V CDR1 and CDR2: SGHAT, FQNNGV. CDR3 protein: CASSPDRAETQYF. In DNA, the CDR3 is TGTGCCAGCAGCCCCGACAGGGCTGAGACCCAGTACTTC.